The 10 T cell receptor beta chains reported below all come from one sample, sequenced in a study of PD-L1 blockade in urothelial cancer. Some clones are missing from TCRdb's copy, which holds only in-frame ones; the method was immunoSEQ multiplex PCR. The table has tens of thousands of clones, roughly 89% seen once. As to time point: pretreatment peripheral blood. Sequenced here: PBMCs, sampled around atezolizumab (anti-PD-L1) treatment. The receptors were sampled from a man in his 60s with urothelial cancer.

V gene TRBV19 combines with J gene TRBJ1-2, with 10 bases lining up with TRBD1. In germline, CDR1 is LNHDA, CDR2 SQIVND (reference sequence). This CDR3 is 14 amino acids long. With 5 bases clipped from V and 3 bases from J, the junction kept 3 bases outside the gene matches. The DNA of the CDR3 is TGTGCCAGTAGTCTCGGACAGGGGGACTATGGCTACACCTTC. This translates into CASSLGQGDYGYTF.

J is TRBJ1-3 and V is TRBV7-9; a weak D match, TRBD1 (6 bases). V dropped 3 bases and J dropped 1 base, with 10 bases sitting between them. This CDR3 region has 15 residues. CDR1 and CDR2 (germline): SEHNR, FQNEAQ (reference sequence). The CDR3 sequence is CASSFGGASGNTIYF. CDR3 nucleotide sequence: TGTGCCAGCAGCTTTGGGGGGGCGTCTGGAAACACCATATATTTT.

Only a few counts were recorded for this clone. The V call is TRBV7-3, the J call TRBJ2-1; TRBD1 matches 9 bases. The V and J ends lost 0 bases and 9 bases, in that order; junction bases with no gene match: 0. Germline V gene lookup returns CDR1 SGHTA and CDR2 FQGTGA. The CDR3 has 13 residues. As DNA, the CDR3 is TGTGCCAGCAGCTTAACGGACAGGGGTGAGCAGTTCTTC. Amino acids: CASSLTDRGEQFF. Full variable domain (missing parts from reference TRBV7-3 and TRBJ2-1): GAGVSQTPSNKVTEKGKYVELRCDPISGHTALYWYRQSLGQGPEFLIYFQGTGAADDSGLPNDRFFAVRPEGSVSTLKIQRTERGDSAVYLCASSLTDRGEQFFGPGTRLTVL.

V is TRBV10-3 and J is TRBJ2-7, with TRBD2 identical over 14 bases. With V trimmed by 3 bases and J by 1 base, 2 bases remained unmatched. This CDR3 comprises 16 residues. CDR1 and CDR2 (germline): ENHRY, SYGVKD. CDR3 region: CAISDGLAGGSYEQYF. CDR3 nucleotides: TGTGCCATCAGTGACGGACTAGCGGGGGGATCCTACGAGCAGTACTTC.

This clone was observed once. The chain recombines TRBV6-1 with TRBJ1-1; D remains ambiguous. The CDR3 spans 14 residues. V was cut by 0 bases and J by 0 bases, with 5 bases left in between. The germline gives CDR1 MNHNS, CDR2 SASEGT. CDR3 coding DNA: TGTGCCAGCAGTGAAGCGAGGCTGAACACTGAAGCTTTCTTT. Translation gives CASSEARLNTEAFF.

This rearrangement joins TRBV10-3 to TRBJ2-5; weak D call: TRBD1 (6 bases). This CDR3 has 13 residues. Looked up from germline, CDR1 is ENHRY and CDR2 is SYGVKD. V shed 7 bases and J shed 0 bases, with 9 bases lying between them. The CDR3 sequence is CAIKGQYQETQYF. The CDR3 DNA is TGTGCCATCAAAGGACAGTACCAAGAGACCCAGTACTTC.

The chain uses TRBV11-2 and TRBJ2-1, with D maybe TRBD1 (6 bases). V gave up 6 bases and J gave up 8 bases, with 17 bases separating them. There are 14 residues in the CDR3. Germline lookup yields CDR1 SGHAT and CDR2 FQNNGV. The CDR3 region has the DNA TGTGCCAGCAGGACAATTAGGGGGAGACATGAGCAGTTCTTC. As protein: CASRTIRGRHEQFF. Filled out from reference TRBV11-2 and TRBJ2-1, the complete variable domain reads EAGVAQSPRYKIIEKRQSVAFWCNPISGHATLYWYQQILGQGPKLLIQFQNNGVVDDSQLPKDRFSAERLKGVDSTLKIQPAKLEDSAVYLCASRTIRGRHEQFFGPGTRLTVL.

V and J are TRBV2 and TRBJ2-5; 14 bases agree with TRBD2. CDR3 length equals 14 residues. The germline V gene has CDR1 SNHLY and CDR2 FYNNEI. The V gene end was trimmed by 8 bases and the J gene end by 4 bases; junction bases not matched to a gene: 3. CDR3 bases: TGTGCCAGCGGGGGACTAGCGGGGGCAGAGACCCAGTACTTC. Its protein is CASGGLAGAETQYF.

V usage is TRBV27 and J usage is TRBJ2-3, with 7 bases fitting TRBD1. The CDR3 runs to 14 residues. J lost 2 bases, V lost 6 bases, and 5 bases had no gene match. CDR1 and CDR2 from the germline V gene are MNHEY and SMNVEV (reference sequence). The CDR3, as DNA: TGTGCCAGCAGATCGACAGGGTACACAGATACGCAGTATTTT. Its translation is CASRSTGYTDTQYF.

The chain couples TRBV7-7 to TRBJ2-1; TRBD2 agrees at 8 bases. Per germline, CDR1 SSHAT and CDR2 FNYEAQ (reference sequence). V lost 6 bases and J lost 6; bases outside the gene matches: 16. The CDR3 has 17 residues. CDR3 in DNA: TGTGCCAGCAGTTCGGACTCGGGGGGGACTCACCTCAATGAGCAGTTCTTC. Amino acids: CASSSDSGGTHLNEQFF.